This T cell receptor beta chain was identified in a study of vaccination effects on CD4 cells after COVID-19. Data came from immunoSEQ multiplex PCR; TCRdb stores just in-frame clones and leaves some out. This sample carries 14,000 or so clones, around three quarters of them seen once, and the ten largest clones take 17%. J lost 10 bases, V lost 2 bases, and 3 bases had no gene match. The CDR3 spans 12 residues. The germline V gene has CDR1 SGHDT and CDR2 YYEEEE. Study-level points and caveats: Convalescent post-vaccine spike-reactive clones were mostly newly vaccine-induced.

Expansion with viral peptide pools was applied to antigen-specific CD4+ T cells by the ViraFEST assay prior to sequencing. The culture ran for approximately 9 days before CD4+ T cells were isolated. From March to December 2020, the person had a SARS-CoV-2 infection that was confirmed by PCR. The participants, recipients of two vaccine doses, got either BNT162b2 or mRNA-1273. As regards this clone: Its target is not known.

Specimen: CD4+ T cells from PBMCs cultured with SARS-CoV-2 spike peptides, collected after COVID-19 vaccination. The sequence came from a human donor who had a prior SARS-CoV-2 infection. V is TRBV5-6 and J is TRBJ1-1, with 9 bases aligning to TRBD1. The CDR3 here is CASSFSQGAAFF. In DNA form, the CDR3 reads TGTGCCAGCAGCTTCTCACAGGGGGCAGCTTTCTTT.